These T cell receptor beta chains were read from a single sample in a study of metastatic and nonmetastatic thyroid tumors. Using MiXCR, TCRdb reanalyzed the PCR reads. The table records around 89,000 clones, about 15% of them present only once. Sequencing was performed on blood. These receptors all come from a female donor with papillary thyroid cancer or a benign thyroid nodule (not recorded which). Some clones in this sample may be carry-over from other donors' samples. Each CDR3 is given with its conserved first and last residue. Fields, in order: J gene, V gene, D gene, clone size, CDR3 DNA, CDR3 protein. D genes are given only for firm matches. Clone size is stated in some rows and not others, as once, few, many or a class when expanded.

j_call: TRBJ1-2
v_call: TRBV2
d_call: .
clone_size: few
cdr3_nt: TGTGCCAGCACTGAAGGACCGAGAAACTATGGCTACACCTTC
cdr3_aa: CASTEGPRNYGYTF

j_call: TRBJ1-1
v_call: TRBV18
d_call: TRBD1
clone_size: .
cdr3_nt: TGTGCCAGATCGCGGACAGGGATGAACCTTAACACTGAAGCTTTCTTT
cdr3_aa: CARSRTGMNLNTEAFF

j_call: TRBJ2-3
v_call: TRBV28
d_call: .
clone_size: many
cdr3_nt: TGTGCCAGCATGGGACGGCGGGGCACTAGCACAGATACGCAGTATTTT
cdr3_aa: CASMGRRGTSTDTQYF

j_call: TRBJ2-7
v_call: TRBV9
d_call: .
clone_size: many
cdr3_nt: TGTGCCAGCAGCGAAGGGGGGGACAACGAGCAGTACTTC
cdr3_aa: CASSEGGDNEQYF

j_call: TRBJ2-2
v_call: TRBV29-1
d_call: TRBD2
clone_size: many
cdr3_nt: TGCAGCGTTGCATCTAGCGGGGGGTACACCGGGGAGCTGTTTTTT
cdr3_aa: CSVASSGGYTGELFF

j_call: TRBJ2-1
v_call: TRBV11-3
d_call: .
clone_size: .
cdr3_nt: TGTGCCAGCAGACGTCGAGGGGCTGGAAATGAGCAGTTCTTC
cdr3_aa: CASRRRGAGNEQFF

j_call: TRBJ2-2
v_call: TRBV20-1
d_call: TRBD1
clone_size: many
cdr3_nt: TGCAGTGCCCCCAACCCGGACAGGGACACCGGGGAGCTGTTTTTT
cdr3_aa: CSAPNPDRDTGELFF

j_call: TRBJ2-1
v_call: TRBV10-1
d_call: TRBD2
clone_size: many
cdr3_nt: TGCGCCAGCAGTGAGGGGGGGGGAGGTTACAATGAGCAGTTCTTC
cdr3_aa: CASSEGGGGYNEQFF

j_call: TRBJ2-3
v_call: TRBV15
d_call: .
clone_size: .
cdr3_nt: TGTGCCACCAGCAGAGACCTAGGGGCCCTAGATACGCAGTATTTT
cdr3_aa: CATSRDLGALDTQYF

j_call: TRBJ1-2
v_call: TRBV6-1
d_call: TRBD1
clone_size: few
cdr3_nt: TGTGCAGGTTGGACAGGGGGCTATGGCTACACCTTC
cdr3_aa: CAGWTGGYGYTF

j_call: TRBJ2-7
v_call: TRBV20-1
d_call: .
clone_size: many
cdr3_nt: TGCAGTGCTAGTCCGGCGGGGACAGCGGTGGGGTCCTCCTACGAGCAGTACTTC
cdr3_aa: CSASPAGTAVGSSYEQYF

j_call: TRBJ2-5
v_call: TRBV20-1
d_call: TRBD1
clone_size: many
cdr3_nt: TGCAGTGCTAAAGGGACAGGAGTTGGAGAGACCCAGTACTTC
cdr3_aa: CSAKGTGVGETQYF

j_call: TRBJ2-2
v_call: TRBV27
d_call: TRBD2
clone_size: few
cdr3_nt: TGTGCAAGCAGTAAGGGGAGGGGCTACCCCACCAGGGAGCTGTTTTTT
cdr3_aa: CASSKGRGYPTRELFF

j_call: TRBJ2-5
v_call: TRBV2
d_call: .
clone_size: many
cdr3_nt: TGTGCCAGCGACGCTAGGGGGGCTACAGAGACCCAGTACTTC
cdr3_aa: CASDARGATETQYF

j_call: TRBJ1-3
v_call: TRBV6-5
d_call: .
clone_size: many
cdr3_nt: TGTGCCAGCAGTTACACGGGCTTCTCTGGAAACACCATATATTTT
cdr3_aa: CASSYTGFSGNTIYF

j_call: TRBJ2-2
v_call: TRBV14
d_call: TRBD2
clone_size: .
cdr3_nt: TGTGCCAGCAGCCAAGATGCGGGAGGAACCACCGGGGAGCTGTTTTTT
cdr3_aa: CASSQDAGGTTGELFF

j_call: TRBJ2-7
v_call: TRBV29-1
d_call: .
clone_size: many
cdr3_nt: TGCAGCGTTGAAGACCCCGGGATCCCCTACGAGCAGTACTTC
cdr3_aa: CSVEDPGIPYEQYF

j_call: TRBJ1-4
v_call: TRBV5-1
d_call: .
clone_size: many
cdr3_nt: TGCGCCAGCAGTCCTCAAGGGCCCACTAATGAAAAACTGTTTTTT
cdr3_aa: CASSPQGPTNEKLFF

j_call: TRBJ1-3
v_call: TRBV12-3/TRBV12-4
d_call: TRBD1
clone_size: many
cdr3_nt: TGTGCCAGCAGGGGGGGGGTTCAGGGGGCTTTTGGAAACACCATATATTTT
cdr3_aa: CASRGGVQGAFGNTIYF

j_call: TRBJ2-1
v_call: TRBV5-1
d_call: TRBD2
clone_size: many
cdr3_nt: TGCGCCAGCAGCGCTAGCGGGGGGTCCTACAATGAGCAGTTCTTC
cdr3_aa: CASSASGGSYNEQFF

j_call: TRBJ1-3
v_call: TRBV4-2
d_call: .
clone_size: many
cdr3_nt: TGTGCCAGCAGCCAAGATATGAGACAGAGAAACACCATATATTTT
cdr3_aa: CASSQDMRQRNTIYF

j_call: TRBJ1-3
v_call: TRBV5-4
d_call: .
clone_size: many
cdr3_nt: TGTGCCAGCAGCTTGGAGTTAGGTAGGGGGGTCCGGATCGGAAACACCATATATTTT
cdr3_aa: CASSLELGRGVRIGNTIYF

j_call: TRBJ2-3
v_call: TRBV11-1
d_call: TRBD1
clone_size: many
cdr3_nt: TGTGCCAGCAGCTTGAGTGGGACAGGGCCGGCAGATACGCAGTATTTT
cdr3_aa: CASSLSGTGPADTQYF

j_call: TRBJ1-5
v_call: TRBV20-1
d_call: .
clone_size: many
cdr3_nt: TGCAGTGCCCTACACGAACGACCGGGACCAAATAGCAATCAGCCCCAGCATTTT
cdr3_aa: CSALHERPGPNSNQPQHF

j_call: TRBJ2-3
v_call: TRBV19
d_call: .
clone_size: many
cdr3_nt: TGTGCCAGTAGTCGGAATAGGGGCACAGATACGCAGTATTTT
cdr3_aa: CASSRNRGTDTQYF

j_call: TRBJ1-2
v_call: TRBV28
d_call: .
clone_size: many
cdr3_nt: TGTGCCAGCTTCCCTGGGAGGGAAAACTATGGCTACACCTTC
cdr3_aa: CASFPGRENYGYTF

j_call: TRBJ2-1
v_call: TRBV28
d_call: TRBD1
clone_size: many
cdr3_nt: TGTGCCAGCAGTTTAGGGCGCGCAGGGGGTGGTGAGCAGTTCTTC
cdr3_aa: CASSLGRAGGGEQFF

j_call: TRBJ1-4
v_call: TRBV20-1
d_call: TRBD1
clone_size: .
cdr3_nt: TGCAGTGCCCTACCGGGACAGGGGGCAAGGGGCGAAAAACTGTTTTTT
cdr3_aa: CSALPGQGARGEKLFF

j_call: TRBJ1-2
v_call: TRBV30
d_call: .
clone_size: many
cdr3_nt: TGTGCCTCCCGACCGGGACCCTTTAACTATGGCTACACCTTC
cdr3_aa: CASRPGPFNYGYTF

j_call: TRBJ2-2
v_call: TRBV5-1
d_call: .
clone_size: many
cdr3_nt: TGCGCCAGCAGCCCCGGGGACACCGGGGAGCTGTTTTTT
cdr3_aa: CASSPGDTGELFF

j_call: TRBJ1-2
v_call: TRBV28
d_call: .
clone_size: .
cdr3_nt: TGTGCCAGCATTTCCAGACCCCTGGACCCCTCCGGGGGCTACACCTTC
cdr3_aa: CASISRPLDPSGGYTF

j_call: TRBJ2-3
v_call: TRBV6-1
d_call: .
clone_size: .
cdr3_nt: TGTGCCAGCAGCGTTAGCGGTGGCACAGATACGCAGTATTTT
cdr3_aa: CASSVSGGTDTQYF

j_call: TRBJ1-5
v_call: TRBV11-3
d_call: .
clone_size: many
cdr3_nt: TGTGCCAGCAGCTTAAGGAGGGATAATCAGCCCCAGCATTTT
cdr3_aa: CASSLRRDNQPQHF

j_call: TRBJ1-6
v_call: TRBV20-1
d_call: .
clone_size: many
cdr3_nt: TGCAGTGCCGCCGACAGCCGGCTCCTCCACTTT
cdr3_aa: CSAADSRLLHF

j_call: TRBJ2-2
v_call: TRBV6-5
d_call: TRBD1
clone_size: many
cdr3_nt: TGTGCCAGCAGTCCCCGGGACAGGGGCCTCCTGTTCGCGAACACCGGGGAGCTGTTTTTT
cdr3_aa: CASSPRDRGLLFANTGELFF

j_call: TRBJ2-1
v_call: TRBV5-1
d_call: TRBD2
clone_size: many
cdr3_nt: TGCGCCAGCAGCTTACGGGGACTAGCGGGGGCTACTGAGCAGTTCTTC
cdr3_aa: CASSLRGLAGATEQFF

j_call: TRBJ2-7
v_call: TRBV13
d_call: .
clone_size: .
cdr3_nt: TGTGCCAGCAGCTTCCATACCCCCCGGTACGAGCAGTACTTC
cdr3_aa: CASSFHTPRYEQYF

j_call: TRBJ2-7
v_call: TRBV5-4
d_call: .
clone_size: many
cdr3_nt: TGTGCCAGCAGCTACGATTTGGGGCGGCTATACGAGCAGTACTTC
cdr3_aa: CASSYDLGRLYEQYF

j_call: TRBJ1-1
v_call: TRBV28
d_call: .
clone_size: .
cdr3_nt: TGTGCCAGCAGTTCGGGGGACACGAACACTGAAGATTTCTTT
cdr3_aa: CASSSGDTNTEDFF